One sample yielded the 21 T cell receptor beta chains listed below, sequenced in a study of patients and donors after allogeneic stem cell transplantation. TCRdb processed the RT-PCR reads anew with MiXCR; each CDR3 protein has one entry. This table has some 87,000 distinct CDR3 sequences, approximately 49% appearing once. Input material: blood, either unsorted or a sorted T cell fraction (not recorded which). These receptors were obtained from a human donor who was either an allogeneic HSCT recipient or a stem cell or donor lymphocyte infusion donor (not recorded which). It is not recorded whose cells these are; they may come from a transplant donor.

This clonotype was seen a handful of times. This chain links TRBV14 with TRBJ1-1, with 8 bases aligning to TRBD1. CDR1 SGHDN and CDR2 FVKESK come from the germline V gene. Germline trimming cut 4 bases from V and 2 bases from J; bases unmatched to any gene: 9. The CDR3 spans 16 residues. The DNA of the CDR3 is TGTGCCAGCAGCCTATTCAGACAGGGGCTCAACACTGAAGCTTTCTTT. Encoded protein: CASSLFRQGLNTEAFF.

The genes are TRBV29-1 and TRBJ1-4, with D unclear. CDR3 length equals 12 residues. V dropped 7 bases and J dropped 8 bases, with 14 bases sitting between them. The germline CDR1 and CDR2 sequences are SQVTM and ANQGSEA. Here the CDR3 reads CSASGGIEKLFF. CDR3 nucleotides: TGCAGCGCCTCTGGAGGGATCGAAAAACTGTTTTTT.

V usage is TRBV12-3 or TRBV12-4 and J usage is TRBJ2-5, with 7 positions matching TRBD1. V lost 6 bases to trimming and J lost 5 bases; unmatched junction nucleotides: 9. The CDR3 loop spans 14 amino acids. The CDR3 DNA reads TGTGCCAGCAGCCAACAGGGGTCCACGGAGACCCAGTACTTC. It encodes CASSQQGSTETQYF.

The rearrangement uses TRBV2 and TRBJ1-1; TRBD1 matches 7 bases. V shed 9 bases and J 5 bases; nucleotides not matched to a gene: 6. Per germline, CDR1 SNHLY and CDR2 FYNNEI. The CDR3 has 12 amino acids. Here the CDR3 reads CASKTGETEAFF. The CDR3, as DNA: TGTGCCAGTAAAACAGGGGAGACTGAAGCTTTCTTT.

The chain combines TRBV4-1 with TRBJ1-5, with D uncertain. This CDR3 contains 15 residues. The V end was cut by 1 base, the J end by 2 bases, with 9 bases between. Germline V lookup: CDR1 MGHRA, CDR2 YSYEKL. The CDR3 region is CASSQGMDGNQPQHF. CDR3 nucleotides: TGCGCCAGCAGCCAAGGCATGGACGGCAATCAGCCCCAGCATTTT.

This chain joins TRBV7-9 and TRBJ1-1, with D hard to call. The CDR3 runs to 14 residues. CDR1 and CDR2 from the germline V gene are SEHNR and FQNEAQ (reference sequence). Trimming cost V 3 bases and J 6 bases, with 14 bases left between them. The CDR3 sequence: CASSFLGRLAEAFF. In DNA, the CDR3 is TGTGCCAGCAGCTTCCTGGGGAGACTCGCTGAAGCTTTCTTT.

J is TRBJ1-4 and V is TRBV7-8, with D perhaps matching TRBD1 (6 bases). V lost 3 bases to trimming and J lost 0 bases, with 17 bases between them. Germline assignment: CDR1 SGHVS and CDR2 FQNEAQ. The CDR3 consists of 18 residues. The chain's CDR3 is CASSFGKTTGTTNEKLFF. The CDR3 nucleotides read TGTGCCAGCAGCTTTGGTAAAACGACAGGAACAACTAATGAAAAACTGTTTTTT.

The gene calls are TRBV12-3 or TRBV12-4 and TRBJ1-5; D ambiguous. The V end lost 7 bases, the J end lost 1 base, and 11 bases lay between the germline ends. This CDR3 is built from 14 residues. CDR3 in amino acids: CASNLLGSNQPQHF. DNA of the CDR3: TGTGCCAGCAATCTCCTAGGGAGCAATCAGCCCCAGCATTTT.

This chain connects TRBV27 to TRBJ1-2; 10 positions match TRBD1. The CDR3 is 12 residues long. Germline trimming cut 5 bases from V and 8 bases from J; bases unmatched to any gene: 2. Per germline, CDR1 MNHEY and CDR2 SMNVEV (reference sequence). The CDR3 region has the DNA TGTGCCAGCAGTAGGACAGGGGGAGGCTACACCTTC. It translates to CASSRTGGGYTF.

CDR3 sequence reads: CSAYPRERLNEQFF. The CDR3 coding sequence is TGCAGCGCCTACCCCCGGGAGAGGCTCAATGAGCAGTTCTTC. This rearrangement joins TRBV29-1 to TRBJ2-1, with D possibly matching TRBD2 (6 bases). Trimming shortened V by 7 bases and J by 6 bases, and 19 bases separated the two germline ends. There are 14 residues in the CDR3. Germline V gene lookup returns CDR1 SQVTM and CDR2 ANQGSEA.

The chain joins TRBV9 to TRBJ2-1; D perhaps matches TRBD1 (6 bases). Germline assignment: CDR1 SGDLS and CDR2 YYNGEE. The CDR3 extends over 13 amino acids. Trimming stripped 0 bases from V and 8 bases from J, with 9 bases between. The CDR3 loop reads CASSVDRDDEQFF. The CDR3 coding sequence is TGTGCCAGCAGCGTAGACAGGGACGATGAGCAGTTCTTC.

V and J are TRBV4-2 and TRBJ1-1; no clear D gene. In germline, CDR1 is LGHNA, CDR2 YNFKEQ. The CDR3 has 14 residues. The V and J ends lost 0 bases and 5 bases respectively, with 10 bases between them. In DNA, the CDR3 is TGTGCCAGCAGCCAAGACCTTTGGCGTACTGAAGCTTTCTTT. Its protein is CASSQDLWRTEAFF.

In this sample, this clonotype turned up a few times. This rearrangement joins TRBV12-3 or TRBV12-4 to TRBJ1-4; a possible D gene is TRBD1 (6 bases). CDR3 length equals 16 residues. Trimming pared 5 bases from V and 0 bases from J, leaving 13 bases between. CDR3 in DNA: TGTGCCAGCAGTCCACTGAGGGGGGCAACTAATGAAAAACTGTTTTTT. This sequence encodes CASSPLRGATNEKLFF.

This clonotype was seen only a few times. This chain links TRBV29-1 with TRBJ1-2; D remains unclear. Trimming left V 3 bases short and J 8 bases short, with 16 bases between. Germline CDR1 reads SQVTM; CDR2 reads ANQGSEA. This CDR3 has 13 residues. The CDR3 DNA sequence: TGCAGCGTTGAGCCCCTTCGCACGGGGGGCTACACCTTC. Its protein is CSVEPLRTGGYTF.

J is TRBJ2-3 and V is TRBV7-9; TRBD2 is a possible D gene (6 bases). The CDR3 is made up of 14 amino acids. The V and J ends lost 5 bases and 2 bases respectively, with 11 bases between them. Looked up from germline, CDR1 is SEHNR and CDR2 is FQNEAQ (reference sequence). CDR3 nucleotides: TGTGCCAGCAGCCTTAGCGGCACCACAGATACGCAGTATTTT. Its protein is CASSLSGTTDTQYF. Full variable domain (rest looked up from reference TRBV7-9 and TRBJ2-3): DTGVSQNPRHKITKRGQNVTFRCDPISEHNRLYWYRQTLGQGPEFLTYFQNEAQLEKSRLLSDRFSAERPKGSFSTLEIQRTEQGDSAMYLCASSLSGTTDTQYFGPGTRLTVL.

The chain carries TRBV25-1 and TRBJ2-4; D unclear. V was cut by 4 bases and J by 4 bases, with 8 bases left in between. The CDR3 totals 13 residues. Germline CDR1 and CDR2: MGHDK and SYGVNS. CDR3 sequence (DNA): TGTGCCAGCAGTGCGTCCGGGAAAAACATTCAGTACTTC. It translates to CASSASGKNIQYF.

The V and J genes are TRBV6-5 and TRBJ1-2; tentative D call: TRBD1 (5 bases). CDR1 and CDR2 (germline): MNHEY, SVGAGI. Trimming stripped 0 bases from V and 3 bases from J, with 11 bases between. The CDR3 consists of 15 residues. The CDR3 DNA is TGTGCCAGCAGTTACTCGATCCAGGGTGACTATGGCTACACCTTC. Translating gives CASSYSIQGDYGYTF.

This clonotype has only a few counts. The chain uses TRBV18 and TRBJ1-1; 7 nucleotides align to TRBD1. The CDR3 spans 17 residues. Trimming at V came to 4 bases and at J to 1 base, leaving 12 bases not matched to a gene. Germline CDR1 is KGHSH and CDR2 is LQKENI. The chain's CDR3 is CASSLSTGSEQNTEAFF. In nucleotides, the CDR3 is TGTGCCAGCTCACTATCGACAGGGTCCGAGCAGAACACTGAAGCTTTCTTT.

This clonotype was picked up a small number of times. The V and J genes are TRBV21-1 and TRBJ1-4. TRBV21-1 is a pseudogene. The length of the CDR3 is 15 residues. The CDR3 DNA follows: TGTGCCAGCATCAACCCAAGTCCGTTTAGAGAAAAACTGTTTTTT. This translates into CASINPSPFREKLFF.

The rearrangement joins TRBV20-1 to TRBJ2-1; the match to TRBD2 covers 13 bases. The V gene end was trimmed by 2 bases and the J gene end by 5 bases; junction bases not matched to a gene: 12. Per the germline V gene, CDR1 is DFQATT and CDR2 is SNEGSKA (reference sequence). This CDR3 is 18 amino acids long. The CDR3 loop reads CSARRPILAGGPNNEQFF. CDR3 DNA sequence: TGCAGTGCTAGAAGGCCCATACTAGCGGGAGGGCCAAACAATGAGCAGTTCTTC.

In this sample, this clonotype turned up once. The chain couples TRBV28 to TRBJ2-7; TRBD2 might be the D (6 bases). Germline CDR1 reads MDHEN; CDR2 reads SYDVKM. This CDR3 is 15 amino acids long. With 8 bases removed from V and 1 base from J, the gap between germline ends came to 18 bases. CDR3 nucleotides: TGTGCCAGCCTGACCTGGGGACTCCATTCCTACGAGCAGTACTTC. Its translation is CASLTWGLHSYEQYF.